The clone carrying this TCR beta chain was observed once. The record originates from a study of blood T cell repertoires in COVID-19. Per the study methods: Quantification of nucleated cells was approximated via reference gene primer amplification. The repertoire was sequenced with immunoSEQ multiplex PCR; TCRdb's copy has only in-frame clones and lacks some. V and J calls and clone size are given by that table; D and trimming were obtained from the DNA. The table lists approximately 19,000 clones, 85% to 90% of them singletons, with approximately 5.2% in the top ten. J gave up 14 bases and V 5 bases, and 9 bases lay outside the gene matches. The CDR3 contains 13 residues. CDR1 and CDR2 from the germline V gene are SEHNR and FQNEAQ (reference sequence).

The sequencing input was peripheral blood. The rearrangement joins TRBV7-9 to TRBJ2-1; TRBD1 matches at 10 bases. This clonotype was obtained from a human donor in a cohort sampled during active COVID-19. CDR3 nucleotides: TGTGCCAGCAGCCGAACCGGGACAGGGGTGAAGTTCTTC. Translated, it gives CASSRTGTGVKFF.